This T cell receptor (beta chain) was captured by sequencing in a study of CD8 T cells in Susac syndrome. The V and J ends lost 1 base and 0 bases respectively, with 7 bases between them. CDR1 and CDR2 (germline): SGHTA, FQGNSA. The CDR3 runs to 14 residues. Sequencing of TCR beta was carried out in blood CD8+ and CD4+ T cells. The authors reverse transcribed about 0.5 to 1 ug RNA with random hexamers. The immunoSEQ assay covered 54 Vbeta and 13 Jbeta segments for CDR3. TCRdb re-called the immunoSEQ multiplex PCR reads through MiXCR, storing one row per CDR3 protein. The sample has over 80,000 distinct CDR3 sequences; about 94% are singletons.

The source of this sequence is a human donor with Susac syndrome. The rearrangement uses TRBV7-2 and TRBJ2-7; no clear D. The sequenced material came from CD8+ T cells from PBMCs. The CDR3 is CASSLGVSSYEQYF. The CDR3 DNA sequence: TGTGCCAGCAGCTTAGGGGTTAGCTCCTACGAGCAGTACTTC.